The rows below give T cell receptor beta chains drawn from one sample of a study of blood T cell repertoires in COVID-19. Libraries were prepared by immunoSEQ multiplex PCR; TCRdb keeps only in-frame clonotypes and omits some of them. The table records a few hundred thousand clones, about 89% of them present only once. Sequenced input: PBMCs or T cells enriched from blood (not recorded which). The origin of the receptors is a man aged 35 to 55 in a cohort exposed to, infected with or recovered from COVID-19 (not recorded which). Each CDR3 is given with its conserved first and last residue. The D gene is left open where the match is weak. Rows may omit the clone size; those that give it use once, few, many or a size class.

>TRBJ2-1|TRBV28|TRBD1|.
TGTGCCAGCAACGAGGGGGCACGCAATGAGCAGTTCTTC
CASNEGARNEQFF
>TRBJ1-5|TRBV7-8|.|once
TGTGCCAGCAGCTTATTGGGGAGTCTAAGCAATCAGCCCCAGCATTTT
CASSLLGSLSNQPQHF
>TRBJ1-1|TRBV9|.|.
TGTGCCAGCAACAAAGCCTCGCGGAGCACTGAAGCTTTCTTT
CASNKASRSTEAFF
>TRBJ2-7|TRBV3-1/TRBV3-2|TRBD2|.
TGTGCCAGCAGCCAGACCGGGACTAGCGGTTACTACGAGCAGTACTTC
CASSQTGTSGYYEQYF
>TRBJ1-1|TRBV11-3|TRBD1|.
TGTGCCAGCAGCTTAGGACAGGGGAACACTGAAGCTTTCTTT
CASSLGQGNTEAFF
>TRBJ1-5|TRBV6-1|.|.
TGTGCCAGCAGTGTCGGGGGGGGGCGAAGCAATCAGCCCCAGCATTTT
CASSVGGGRSNQPQHF
>TRBJ1-2|TRBV27|.|.
TGTGCCAGCAGCTCGGTAGGGGCGCCTGGCTACACCTTC
CASSSVGAPGYTF
>TRBJ2-1|TRBV5-6|.|.
TGTGCCAGCAGCTTGGGAGGCGGGACCGACTCCTACAATGAGCAGTTCTTC
CASSLGGGTDSYNEQFF
>TRBJ1-2|TRBV20-1|TRBD1|few
TGCAGTGCTAGTATTAATCCCGGGACAGACGGCTACACCTTC
CSASINPGTDGYTF
>TRBJ2-2|TRBV7-9|TRBD2|.
TGTGCCAGCAGCTTCCTAGCGGTAGCCACCGGGGAGCTGTTTTTT
CASSFLAVATGELFF
>TRBJ2-1|TRBV19|TRBD2|.
TGTGCCAGTAGTAACCCCCTAGCGGGAGGGCCCAATGAGCAGTTCTTC
CASSNPLAGGPNEQFF
>TRBJ2-1|TRBV25-1|TRBD2|.
TGTGCCAGCAGTGCGACTAGCGGGAGGTACAATGAGCAGTTCTTC
CASSATSGRYNEQFF
>TRBJ2-5|TRBV9|.|.
TGTGCCAGCAGCCCACTCGGGAATTTCATGATGGAGACCCAGTACTTC
CASSPLGNFMMETQYF
>TRBJ2-7|TRBV5-1|.|.
TGCGCCAGCAGCCGACTAGGGGAAAACTACGAGCAGTACTTC
CASSRLGENYEQYF
>TRBJ2-7|TRBV10-1|.|few
TGCGCCAGCAGTGGATCCCCCAGGGGCCTAGAGCAGTACTTC
CASSGSPRGLEQYF
>TRBJ2-3|TRBV7-3|TRBD2|.
TGTGCCAGCAGCTTAGAAGTAGCGGGAGTTTCCACAGATACGCAGTATTTT
CASSLEVAGVSTDTQYF
>TRBJ2-7|TRBV7-8|TRBD1|once
TGTGCCAGCAGCTTCGGGACAGTCTCCTACGAGCAGTACTTC
CASSFGTVSYEQYF
>TRBJ2-2|TRBV5-1|TRBD2|.
TGCGCCAGCAGCTCCGGGACTAGCGAAACCGGGGAGCTGTTTTTT
CASSSGTSETGELFF
>TRBJ1-1|TRBV5-1|.|.
TGCGCCAGCAGCTCACAAAGGGGTGACACTGAAGCTTTCTTT
CASSSQRGDTEAFF
>TRBJ2-1|TRBV7-2|.|.
TGTGCCAGCAGCTTATCCCGGTTGGGGGCGGGTGAGCAGTTCTTC
CASSLSRLGAGEQFF
>TRBJ2-3|TRBV30|.|.
TGTGCCTGGGGGAACCCGCTCGGTACGCAGTATTTT
CAWGNPLGTQYF
>TRBJ2-7|TRBV6-6|TRBD2|.
TGTGCCAGCAGAAGACTAGCGGGAGTGAAAGAGCAGTACTTC
CASRRLAGVKEQYF
>TRBJ2-5|TRBV18|.|.
TGTGCCAGCTCAACGAACAGGGAAGAGACCCAGTACTTC
CASSTNREETQYF
>TRBJ1-4|TRBV6-5|TRBD1|.
TGTGCCAGCAGCCCCTTCGGACAGGATAATGAAAAACTGTTTTTT
CASSPFGQDNEKLFF